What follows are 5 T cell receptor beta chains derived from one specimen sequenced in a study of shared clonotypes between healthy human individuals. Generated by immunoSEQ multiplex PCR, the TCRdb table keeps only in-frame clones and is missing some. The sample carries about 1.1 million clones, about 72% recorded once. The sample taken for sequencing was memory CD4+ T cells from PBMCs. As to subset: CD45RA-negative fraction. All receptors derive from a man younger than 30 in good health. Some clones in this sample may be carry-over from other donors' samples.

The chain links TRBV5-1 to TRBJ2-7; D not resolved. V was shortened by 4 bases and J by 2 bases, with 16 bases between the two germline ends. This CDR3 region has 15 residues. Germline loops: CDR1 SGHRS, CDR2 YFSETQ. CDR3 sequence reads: CASSPRPALPYEQYF. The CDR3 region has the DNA TGCGCCAGCAGCCCTCGACCGGCTCTTCCCTACGAGCAGTACTTC.

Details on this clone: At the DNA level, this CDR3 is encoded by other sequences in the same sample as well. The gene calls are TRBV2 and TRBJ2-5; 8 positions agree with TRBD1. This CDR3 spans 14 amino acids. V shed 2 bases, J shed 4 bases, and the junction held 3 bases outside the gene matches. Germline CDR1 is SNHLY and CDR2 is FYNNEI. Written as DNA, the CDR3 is TGTGCCAGCAGTGAACAGGGGGCAGGAGAGACCCAGTACTTC. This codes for CASSEQGAGETQYF.

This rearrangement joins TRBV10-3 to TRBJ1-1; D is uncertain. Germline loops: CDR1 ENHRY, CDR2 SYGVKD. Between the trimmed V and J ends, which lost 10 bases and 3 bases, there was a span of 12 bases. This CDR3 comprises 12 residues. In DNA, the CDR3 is TGTGCCACCGGGCGGGTGGACACTGAAGCTTTCTTT. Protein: CATGRVDTEAFF.

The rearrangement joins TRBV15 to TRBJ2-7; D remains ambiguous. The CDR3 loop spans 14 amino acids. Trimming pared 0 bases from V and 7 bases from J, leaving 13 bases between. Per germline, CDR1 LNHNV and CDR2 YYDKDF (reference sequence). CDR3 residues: CATSRDRVSLEQYF. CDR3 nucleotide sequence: TGTGCCACCAGCAGAGATCGAGTCAGCCTTGAGCAGTACTTC.

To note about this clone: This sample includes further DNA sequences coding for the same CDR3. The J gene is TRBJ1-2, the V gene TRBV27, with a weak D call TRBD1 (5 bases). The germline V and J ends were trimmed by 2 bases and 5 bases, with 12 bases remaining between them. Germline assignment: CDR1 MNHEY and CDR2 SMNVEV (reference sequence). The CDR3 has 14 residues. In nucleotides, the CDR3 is TGTGCCAGCAGTTTAAAGGGTGGGGGTTATGGCTACACCTTC. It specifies CASSLKGGGYGYTF.